This T cell receptor (beta chain) was profiled in a study of T cell repertoires in cytomegalovirus infection. Across the study: Indicated by public TCR beta signatures were CMV infection and matching HLA type.

Notes on the study in general: HLA-C-restricted CMV-specific TCR beta clonotypes prevailed in the ex vivo response. Individuals carrying CMV plus the relevant HLA were identified by cumulative frequency of public TCR beta families.

The length of the CDR3 is 15 residues. CDR1 MNHEY and CDR2 SVGAGI come from the germline V gene. The trim removed 6 bases at V and 4 bases at J, leaving 9 bases unmatched. This clonotype was detected only a few times. Its antigen is not identified. TCRdb re-analysed the reads in MiXCR, keeping a single row per CDR3 protein. Of around 320,000 distinct CDR3 sequences in the sample, roughly 9.5% are singletons; the top ten hold roughly 4.5%. This clonotype was obtained from a human donor in good health (CMV status not recorded). Some clones in this sample may be carry-over from other donors' samples. The V gene is TRBV6-5, the J gene TRBJ2-1, with 7 bases fitting TRBD2. Material for sequencing was PBMCs. In DNA, the CDR3 is TGTGCCAGCAGAGGCAACGGGAGGAAGTACAATGAGCAGTTCTTC. Translating it yields CASRGNGRKYNEQFF.